These 27 T cell receptor beta chains were all obtained from the same sample, sequenced in a study of T cell repertoires in aging, cancer and after chemotherapy. Multiplex touch-down PCR with TRB-A/B primers amplified rearranged V-D-J TRB sequences. MiXCR, run by TCRdb on the multiplex PCR reads, gives a single entry per CDR3 protein. The sample has just under 10,000 distinct CDR3 sequences; roughly 37% are singletons. Amplification of TCR beta used genomic DNA extracted from peripheral blood. Material for sequencing was blood. These receptors all stem from a human donor in good health.

The chain couples TRBV27 to TRBJ1-1; tentative D call: TRBD1 (6 bases). The ends were cut back, 6 bases at V and 4 bases at J, with 18 bases in the middle. CDR3 length: 15 residues. In germline, CDR1 is MNHEY, CDR2 SMNVEV (reference sequence). CDR3 sequence: CASSLRGGRGTEAFF. CDR3 DNA: TGTGCCAGCAGCCTAAGAGGGGGACGCGGCACTGAAGCTTTCTTT.

The chain uses TRBV6-2 or TRBV6-3 and TRBJ2-5, with TRBD2 matching over 7 bases. The CDR3 runs to 14 residues. J gave up 1 base and V 5 bases, and 4 bases lay outside the gene matches. Germline V gene sequence: CDR1 MNHEY, CDR2 SVGEGT. In DNA form, the CDR3 reads TGTGCCAGCAGTCCCCTAGCGGTCCAAGAGACCCAGTACTTC. This encodes CASSPLAVQETQYF.

V and J are TRBV19 and TRBJ2-7, with 7 nucleotides matching TRBD2. The CDR3 extends over 13 amino acids. The germline CDR1 and CDR2 sequences are LNHDA and SQIVND (reference sequence). J was trimmed by 6 bases and V by 5 bases; bases with no gene match: 7. This CDR3 is CASSVAGALEQYF. The CDR3 nucleotides read TGTGCCAGTAGTGTAGCGGGTGCTCTCGAGCAGTACTTC. The variable domain in full, completed from reference TRBV19 and TRBJ2-7, reads DGGITQSPKYLFRKEGQNVTLSCEQNLNHDAMYWYRQDPGQGLRLIYYSQIVNDFQKGDIAEGYSVSREKKESFPLTVTSAQKNPTAFYLCASSVAGALEQYFGPGTRLTVT.

The chain joins TRBV6-1 to TRBJ2-5; 9 bases match TRBD2. There are 15 residues in the CDR3. V was clipped by 10 bases and J by 4 bases; unmatched bases: 13. CDR1 and CDR2 (germline): MNHNS, SASEGT. Here the CDR3 reads CAIRRVAGEGETQYF. The CDR3 DNA follows: TGTGCCATCAGGAGGGTAGCGGGAGAGGGAGAGACCCAGTACTTC.

V gene TRBV19 combines with J gene TRBJ2-2; 8 nucleotides match TRBD1. Germline-derived CDR1 and CDR2 are LNHDA and SQIVND (reference sequence). Losses at the gene ends were 10 bases for V and 4 bases for J; bases not matched to a gene: 11. The CDR3 consists of 15 residues. The CDR3 loop is CATHPDRASTGELFF. DNA for the CDR3: TGTGCCACCCACCCGGACAGGGCAAGCACCGGGGAGCTGTTTTTT.

This rearrangement joins TRBV15 to TRBJ1-4, with TRBD1 matching 8 bases. The CDR3 extends over 15 amino acids. J lost 8 bases, V lost 2 bases, and 7 bases had no gene match. CDR1 is LNHNV and CDR2 is YYDKDF in the germline V gene (reference sequence). DNA of the CDR3: TGTGCCACCAGCAGAACGGACAGGGTGGAGGAAAAACTGTTTTTT. Translating gives CATSRTDRVEEKLFF.

The J gene is TRBJ2-1, the V gene TRBV27; TRBD2 agrees at 10 bases. The germline CDR1 and CDR2 sequences are MNHEY and SMNVEV (reference sequence). CDR3 length: 15 amino acids. Trimming at V came to 3 bases and at J to 5 bases, leaving 4 bases not matched to a gene. CDR3 coding DNA: TGTGCCAGCAGTTTCGGGACTAGCGTCCACAATGAGCAGTTCTTC. It codes for CASSFGTSVHNEQFF.

The chain couples TRBV27 to TRBJ2-6; 7 nucleotides agree with TRBD1. Germline trimming cut 2 bases from V and 3 bases from J; bases unmatched to any gene: 4. Germline CDR1 reads MNHEY; CDR2 reads SMNVEV (reference sequence). The CDR3 is 16 amino acids. CDR3 DNA sequence: TGTGCCAGCAGTTTAGACAGGGTTGGTGGGGCCAACGTCCTGACTTTC. Encoded protein: CASSLDRVGGANVLTF.

The sample holds a few counts of this clonotype. V gene TRBV7-3 combines with J gene TRBJ2-1; D not certain. CDR1 and CDR2 from the germline V gene are SGHTA and FQGTGA. V was shortened by 1 base and J by 7 bases, with 8 bases between the two germline ends. The CDR3 totals 13 residues. The CDR3 loop is CASSLIPGNEQFF. The CDR3 DNA is TGTGCCAGCAGCTTAATCCCCGGAAATGAGCAGTTCTTC. Combining the CDR3 with reference TRBV7-3 and TRBJ2-1 gives the whole variable domain GAGVSQTPSNKVTEKGKYVELRCDPISGHTALYWYRQSLGQGPEFLIYFQGTGAADDSGLPNDRFFAVRPEGSVSTLKIQRTERGDSAVYLCASSLIPGNEQFFGPGTRLTVL.

The table lists this clonotype with a few counts. This sequence joins TRBV15 and TRBJ2-6, with D tentatively TRBD1 (7 bases). The germline V gene encodes CDR1 LNHNV and CDR2 YYDKDF (reference sequence). Trimming removed 2 bases from V and 4 bases from J, with 15 bases in between. CDR3 length: 17 residues. This CDR3 reads CATSRPQGGTGANVLTF. The CDR3 DNA is TGTGCCACCAGCAGACCTCAGGGGGGCACCGGGGCCAACGTCCTGACTTTC.

The rearrangement links TRBV5-4 to TRBJ2-6; tentatively, D is TRBD1 (6 bases). Germline CDR1 reads SGHNT; CDR2 reads YYREEE (reference sequence). V dropped 8 bases and J dropped 0 bases, with 18 bases sitting between them. This CDR3 is 17 amino acids long. This chain's CDR3 is CARSQGHLISGANVLTF. The DNA for the CDR3 is TGTGCCAGAAGCCAGGGACACCTGATCTCTGGGGCCAACGTCCTGACTTTC.

The chain links TRBV10-3 to TRBJ2-7, with 7 bases aligning to TRBD1. V lost 2 bases to trimming and J lost 2 bases; unmatched junction nucleotides: 6. This CDR3 spans 15 amino acids. The V gene's germline CDR1 is ENHRY and CDR2 SYGVKD. The CDR3 DNA reads as TGTGCCATCAGTGAGGGTTCCGGGACAGCCTACGAGCAGTACTTC. As protein: CAISEGSGTAYEQYF.

This clonotype has a handful of counts. V and J are TRBV18 and TRBJ2-1; TRBD2 aligns across 11 bases. V trimming: 5 bases; J trimming: 9 bases; junction bases outside the gene matches: 9. CDR1 is KGHSH and CDR2 is LQKENI in the germline V gene. There are 15 residues in the CDR3. DNA for the CDR3: TGTGCCAGCTCATTACTAGCGGGAGAGTACGTTGAGCAGTTCTTC. Translation: CASSLLAGEYVEQFF.

This chain uses TRBV19 with TRBJ1-1; D is possibly TRBD1 (5 bases). With 4 bases removed from V and 3 bases from J, the gap between germline ends came to 15 bases. CDR1 and CDR2 (germline): LNHDA, SQIVND (reference sequence). The CDR3 consists of 15 residues. CDR3 in amino acids: CASSTSGYGDTEAFF. Here the CDR3 DNA reads TGTGCCAGTAGTACTTCAGGGTATGGGGACACTGAAGCTTTCTTT. Full variable domain (rest looked up from reference TRBV19 and TRBJ1-1): DGGITQSPKYLFRKEGQNVTLSCEQNLNHDAMYWYRQDPGQGLRLIYYSQIVNDFQKGDIAEGYSVSREKKESFPLTVTSAQKNPTAFYLCASSTSGYGDTEAFFGQGTRLTVV.

Relative to its sample, this clonotype is medium-sized (0.01 to 0.1%). V gene TRBV15 combines with J gene TRBJ1-2; no reliable D call. This CDR3 is 14 amino acids long. Germline V lookup: CDR1 LNHNV, CDR2 YYDKDF (reference sequence). Trimming took off 2 bases at V and 4 bases at J, with 11 bases between the two ends. This CDR3 reads CATSRSRTSYGYTF. The CDR3 nucleotides are TGTGCCACCAGCAGAAGCCGGACGAGCTATGGCTACACCTTC.

This clonotype has a handful of counts. The chain employs TRBV18 and TRBJ2-1; D uncertain. The CDR3 runs 11 residues. V lost 8 bases and J lost 3, with 5 bases in between. Germline CDR1 reads KGHSH; CDR2 reads LQKENI. The CDR3 here is CASRDYNEQFF. Written as DNA, the CDR3 is TGTGCCAGCCGCGACTACAATGAGCAGTTCTTC.

The count of this clonotype is one. A much larger clone lies one base from this, so it may be a read error. The rearrangement joins TRBV29-1 to TRBJ2-7, with unresolved D. CDR1 and CDR2 (germline): SQVTM, ANQGSEA. Trimming removed 1 base at V and 7 bases at J, with 8 bases between. The CDR3 extends over 11 amino acids. Here the CDR3 reads CSVEGKWEQYF. Written as DNA, the CDR3 is TGCAGCGTTGAAGGAAAGTGGGAGCAGTACTTC.

V usage is TRBV12-3 or TRBV12-4 and J usage is TRBJ2-3; TRBD1 matches 9 bases. With V trimmed by 7 bases and J by 4 bases, 6 bases remained unmatched. The length of the CDR3 is 14 residues. The CDR3 sequence is CASILTGGADTQYF. For the CDR3, the DNA is TGTGCCAGCATTCTAACAGGGGGCGCAGATACGCAGTATTTT.

There are a few counts of this clonotype. The CDR3 DNA reads as TGTGCCAGCAGCTTGGCCAATACGGGAGCCAAAAACATTCAGTACTTC. It specifies CASSLANTGAKNIQYF. The chain couples TRBV5-4 to TRBJ2-4; D gene uncertain. Trimming pared 0 bases from V and 0 bases from J, leaving 10 bases between. This CDR3 contains 16 residues. The germline V gene has CDR1 SGHNT and CDR2 YYREEE (reference sequence).

The J gene is TRBJ2-5, the V gene TRBV7-9; D unresolved. Trimming left V 0 bases short and J 4 bases short, with 12 bases between. Per the germline V gene, CDR1 is SEHNR and CDR2 is FQNEAQ (reference sequence). CDR3 length: 15 residues. The CDR3 is CASSLALTGGETQYF. The CDR3 DNA reads TGTGCCAGCAGCTTAGCGCTCACGGGTGGAGAGACCCAGTACTTC. Full variable domain (outside the CDR3, taken from reference TRBV7-9 and TRBJ2-5): DTGVSQNPRHKITKRGQNVTFRCDPISEHNRLYWYRQTLGQGPEFLTYFQNEAQLEKSRLLSDRFSAERPKGSFSTLEIQRTEQGDSAMYLCASSLALTGGETQYFGPGTRLLVL.

This clonotype has a handful of counts. The chain carries TRBV5-4 and TRBJ2-2, with D hard to call. Germline V gene sequence: CDR1 SGHNT, CDR2 YYREEE (reference sequence). The V gene lost 0 bases and the J gene lost 0 bases, with 9 bases spanning the gap. The CDR3 has 16 residues. The CDR3 nucleotides read TGTGCCAGCAGCTTGGTCAAAGGACCGAACACCGGGGAGCTGTTTTTT. Its protein product is CASSLVKGPNTGELFF.

This clonotype is medium-sized in the sample. The chain combines TRBV6-5 with TRBJ2-1; a possible D gene is TRBD1 (5 bases). Trimming stripped 6 bases from V and 6 bases from J, with 15 bases between. Per the germline V gene, CDR1 is MNHEY and CDR2 is SVGAGI. This CDR3 has 14 amino acids. The CDR3 DNA sequence: TGTGCCAGCAGCCTCGGACAATGGGCCAATGAGCAGTTCTTC. This encodes CASSLGQWANEQFF.

This rearrangement joins TRBV12-3 or TRBV12-4 to TRBJ2-1; D gene unclear. V dropped 2 bases and J dropped 2 bases, with 10 bases sitting between them. This CDR3 spans 15 amino acids. The CDR3 DNA reads as TGTGCCAGCAGTTTATCGGACCCAGCCTACAATGAGCAGTTCTTC. This encodes CASSLSDPAYNEQFF.

The chain combines TRBV6-6 with TRBJ1-4, with D maybe TRBD1 (6 bases). The CDR3 extends over 16 amino acids. The germline V gene has CDR1 MNHNY and CDR2 SVGAGI (reference sequence). Trimming removed 4 bases at V and 6 bases at J, with 18 bases between. CDR3 loop: CASSFPLIGGDEKLFF. The CDR3, as DNA: TGTGCCAGCAGTTTCCCTCTGATAGGGGGAGATGAAAAACTGTTTTTT.

The rearrangement links TRBV12-3 or TRBV12-4 to TRBJ2-7, with 8 bases lining up with TRBD1. This CDR3 has 15 amino acids. Unmatched junction bases numbered 11, after V lost 1 base and J lost 9 bases. Here the CDR3 reads CASSLGWTGFFGQYF. CDR3 DNA: TGTGCCAGCAGTTTAGGATGGACAGGGTTTTTTGGGCAGTACTTC.

V gene TRBV27 combines with J gene TRBJ2-1, with TRBD2 matching 10 bases. The V gene's germline CDR1 is MNHEY and CDR2 SMNVEV (reference sequence). This CDR3 region has 16 residues. V shed 5 bases, J shed 6 bases, and the junction held 10 bases outside the gene matches. The CDR3 sequence: CASSPLLAGLFNEQFF. CDR3 bases: TGTGCCAGCAGTCCCCTACTAGCGGGGCTCTTCAATGAGCAGTTCTTC.

This clonotype was detected a few times. V usage is TRBV6-1 and J usage is TRBJ2-1, with a possible D match to TRBD1 (6 bases). Per germline, CDR1 MNHNS and CDR2 SASEGT. The ends were cut back, 3 bases at V and 4 bases at J, with 16 bases in the middle. The CDR3 spans 16 residues. DNA of the CDR3: TGTGCCAGCAGTGATGCCCCCCGGACAGATTACAATGAGCAGTTCTTC. It specifies CASSDAPRTDYNEQFF.